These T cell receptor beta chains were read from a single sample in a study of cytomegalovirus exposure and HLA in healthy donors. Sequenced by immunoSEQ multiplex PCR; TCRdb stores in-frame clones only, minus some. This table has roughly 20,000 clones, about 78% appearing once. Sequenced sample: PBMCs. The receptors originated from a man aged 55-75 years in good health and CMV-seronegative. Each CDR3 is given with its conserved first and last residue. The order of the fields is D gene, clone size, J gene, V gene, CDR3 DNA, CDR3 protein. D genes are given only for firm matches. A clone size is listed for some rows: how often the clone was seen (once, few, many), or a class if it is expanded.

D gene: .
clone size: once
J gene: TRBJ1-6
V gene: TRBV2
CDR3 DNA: TGTTCCAGCAGTGAATTTATCGCAGGGAATTCACCCCTCCACTTT
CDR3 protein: CSSSEFIAGNSPLHF

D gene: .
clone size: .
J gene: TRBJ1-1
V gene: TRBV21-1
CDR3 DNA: TGTGCCAGCAGCAAAGTCCCCCCAGGGGGAACTGAAGCTTTCTTT
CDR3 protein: CASSKVPPGGTEAFF

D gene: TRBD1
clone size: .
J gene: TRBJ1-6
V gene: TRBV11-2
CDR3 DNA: TGTGCCAGCAGCCAAGGGACAGGTGGACGATTACCCCTCCACTTT
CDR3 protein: CASSQGTGGRLPLHF

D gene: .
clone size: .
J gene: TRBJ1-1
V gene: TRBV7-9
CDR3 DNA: TGTGCCAGCAGCTTAGCGCCGGGGGAAACTGAAGCTTTCTTC
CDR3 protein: CASSLAPGETEAFF

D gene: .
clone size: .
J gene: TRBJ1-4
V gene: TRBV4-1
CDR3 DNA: TGCGCCAGCAGCTACCGGGGGTTGGCTAATGAAAAACTGTTTTTT
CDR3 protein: CASSYRGLANEKLFF

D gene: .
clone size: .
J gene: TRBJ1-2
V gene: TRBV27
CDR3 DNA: TGTGCCAGCAGTTTACTAGGGGGCTATGGCTACACCTTC
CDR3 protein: CASSLLGGYGYTF

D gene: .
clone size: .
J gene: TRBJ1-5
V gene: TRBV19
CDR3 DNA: TGTGCCAGTAGTCGGGGTGGGAGCAATCAGCCCCAGCATTTT
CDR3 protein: CASSRGGSNQPQHF

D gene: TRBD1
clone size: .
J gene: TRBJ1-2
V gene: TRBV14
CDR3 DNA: TGTGCCAGCAGCCAAACTACAGGGGGCTATGGCTACACCTTC
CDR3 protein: CASSQTTGGYGYTF

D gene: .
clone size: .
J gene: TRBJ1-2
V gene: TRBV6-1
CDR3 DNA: TGTGCCAGCAGGCTTCAGTTCTATGGCTACACCTTC
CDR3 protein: CASRLQFYGYTF

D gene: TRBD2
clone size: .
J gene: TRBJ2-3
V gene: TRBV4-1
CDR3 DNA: TGCGCCAGCAGCCAGGGAGCTAGCGGCACCACAGATACGCAGTATTTT
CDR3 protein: CASSQGASGTTDTQYF

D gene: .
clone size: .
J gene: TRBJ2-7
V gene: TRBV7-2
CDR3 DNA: TGTGCCAGCAGCTCACCCGGGTCCTGGTACGAGCAGTACTTC
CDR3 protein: CASSSPGSWYEQYF